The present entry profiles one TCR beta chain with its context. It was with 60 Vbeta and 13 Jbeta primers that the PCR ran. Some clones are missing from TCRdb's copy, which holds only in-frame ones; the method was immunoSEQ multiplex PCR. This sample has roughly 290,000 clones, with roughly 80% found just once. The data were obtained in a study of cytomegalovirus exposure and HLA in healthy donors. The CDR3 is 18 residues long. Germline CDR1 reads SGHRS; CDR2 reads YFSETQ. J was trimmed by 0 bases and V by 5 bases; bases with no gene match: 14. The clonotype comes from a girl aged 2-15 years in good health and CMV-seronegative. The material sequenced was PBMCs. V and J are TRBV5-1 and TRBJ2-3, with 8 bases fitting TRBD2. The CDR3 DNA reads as TGCGCCAGCAGATCTCCGGGACTAGGAGGTTCTAGCACAGATACGCAGTATTTT. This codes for CASRSPGLGGSSTDTQYF.